Listed below are T cell receptor beta chains from one sample, sequenced in a study of blood T cell repertoires in COVID-19. Measured with immunoSEQ multiplex PCR; TCRdb has only the in-frame clones, and not every one. The table records about 99,000 clones, more than 70% of them present only once. Sequenced material: peripheral blood. The receptor source for this set is a woman in her sixties or seventies in a cohort sampled during active or convalescent COVID-19. Each CDR3 is given with its conserved first and last residue. Fields, in order: D gene, clone size, J gene, V gene, CDR3 DNA, CDR3 protein. D genes are given only for firm matches. Expanded clones get a size class; other rows say once, few or many, or leave the size out.

TRBD2	once	TRBJ2-1	TRBV5-1	TGCGCCAGCAGCTTGGTACTAGCGGGAGGGGGTGAGCAGTTCTTC	CASSLVLAGGGEQFF
TRBD1	.	TRBJ2-7	TRBV6-6	TGTGCCAGCAGTAATCCGGGACAGAGCTCCTACGAGCAGTACTTC	CASSNPGQSSYEQYF
.	.	TRBJ1-2	TRBV2	TGTGCCAGCAGTGCAACTTTAACCTATGGCTACACCTTC	CASSATLTYGYTF
TRBD1	.	TRBJ1-6	TRBV5-4	TGTGCCAGCAGGGTACAGGGGGCCGGTTCACCCCTCCACTTT	CASRVQGAGSPLHF
TRBD1	.	TRBJ1-6	TRBV9	TGTGCCAGCAGCGTCCAGGGACAGCTGTCACCCCTCCACTTT	CASSVQGQLSPLHF
TRBD1	.	TRBJ1-2	TRBV28	TGTGCCAGCAGTTTCACTCCATTAACAGGGGACTATGGCTACACCTTC	CASSFTPLTGDYGYTF
.	.	TRBJ2-1	TRBV4-1	TGCGCCAGCAGCCCTCACCCTCGACTAGGTCAGGGTGAGCAGTTCTTC	CASSPHPRLGQGEQFF
TRBD2	.	TRBJ2-7	TRBV19	TGTGCCAGTAGTAGGGGACTAGCGGGGGTCTCCTACGAGCAGTACTTC	CASSRGLAGVSYEQYF
TRBD1	once	TRBJ2-3	TRBV2	TGTGCCAGCAGCGTGGACAGGGGTTGGACAGATACGCAGTATTTT	CASSVDRGWTDTQYF
.	.	TRBJ2-7	TRBV7-9	TGTGCCAGCAGCTTAGGTAGTCCCGAGCAGTACTTC	CASSLGSPEQYF
TRBD1	.	TRBJ1-1	TRBV5-4	TGTGCCAGCAGCTTGGCGGGACAGCCGAACACTGAAGCTTTCTTT	CASSLAGQPNTEAFF
.	.	TRBJ1-1	TRBV28	TGTGCCATCGCGGGAGGTCTGAACACTGAAGCTTTCTTT	CAIAGGLNTEAFF
TRBD1	.	TRBJ1-2	TRBV6-1	TGTGCCAGCAGTGAGAGTCAGGGGGTTGGCTACACCTTC	CASSESQGVGYTF
.	.	TRBJ2-5	TRBV29-1	TGCAGCGTTGGGAGGGCGAGTAAGCAAGAGACCCAGTACTTC	CSVGRASKQETQYF
.	.	TRBJ1-5	TRBV19	TGTGCCAGTAGGCCCCGACAGCCTTATAGCAATCAGCCCCAGCATTTT	CASRPRQPYSNQPQHF
TRBD2	.	TRBJ2-7	TRBV4-2	TGTGCCAGCAGCCGAAACCTCATGACTAGCGGGAGTTCCTACGAGCAGTACTTC	CASSRNLMTSGSSYEQYF
TRBD2	.	TRBJ2-3	TRBV10-3	TGTGCCATCAGTGACGGGACTAGCGGGGGGACAGATACGCAGTATTTT	CAISDGTSGGTDTQYF
TRBD1	.	TRBJ1-1	TRBV28	TGTGCCAGCAGTCAAAGACAGGGGGCCTCGAACACTGAAGCTTTCTTT	CASSQRQGASNTEAFF
.	.	TRBJ1-1	TRBV11-3	TGTGCCAGCAGCTTAGAGGGCAGGGGCGACACTGAAGCTTTCTTT	CASSLEGRGDTEAFF
.	.	TRBJ2-1	TRBV11-2	TGTGCCAGCAGCTTAGATCGTAATGAGCAGTTCTTC	CASSLDRNEQFF
.	.	TRBJ2-7	TRBV3-1/TRBV3-2	TGTGCCAGCAGCCAAGATGAGGCCTACGAGCAGTACTTC	CASSQDEAYEQYF
TRBD1	.	TRBJ2-7	TRBV28	TGTGCCAGCAGGGGACAGGGGGCGAAATACTTC	CASRGQGAKYF
TRBD1	once	TRBJ1-6	TRBV19	TGTGCCAGTAGGGGTCAGGGGGATTCACCCCTCCACTTT	CASRGQGDSPLHF
.	.	TRBJ2-1	TRBV4-1	TGCGCCAGCAGCCCCCGAGGGCTAAGAGACCTCAATGAGCAGTTCTTC	CASSPRGLRDLNEQFF
.	.	TRBJ1-2	TRBV4-1	TGCGCCAGCAGCCAAGTTGGCAACTATGGCTACACCTTC	CASSQVGNYGYTF
TRBD1	.	TRBJ2-7	TRBV2	TGTGCCAGCAGCCAGTACGGGACAGGGACGCCCTACGAGCAGTACTTC	CASSQYGTGTPYEQYF
TRBD2	once	TRBJ2-1	TRBV19	TGTGCCAGTAGTATTCTTAGCGGGAGCTCCTACAATGAGCAGTTCTTC	CASSILSGSSYNEQFF
.	.	TRBJ2-7	TRBV28	TGTGCCAGCAGTTTAGGGGGCAGGGCTAATAGGGAGCAGTACTTC	CASSLGGRANREQYF
TRBD2	.	TRBJ2-1	TRBV28	TGTGCCAGCAGTTACCCCCTGGCTAGCGGGAGGCCATATGAGCAGTTCTTC	CASSYPLASGRPYEQFF
TRBD1	.	TRBJ2-1	TRBV5-1	TGCGCCAGCCGGCCGGGACAGCGCTCCTACAATGAGCAGTTCTTC	CASRPGQRSYNEQFF
TRBD2	.	TRBJ2-1	TRBV5-4	TGTGCCAGCAGCTTGGCAGCGGGGGGGCATGGTGAGCAGTTCTTC	CASSLAAGGHGEQFF
TRBD1	.	TRBJ2-7	TRBV10-3	TGTGCCATCAGTCCGACAGGGGACGGCTACGAGCAGTACTTC	CAISPTGDGYEQYF
TRBD1	.	TRBJ1-1	TRBV28	TGTGCCAGCAGTCCCCCTGGGACAGCAAACACTGAAGCTTTCTTT	CASSPPGTANTEAFF
TRBD1	.	TRBJ1-4	TRBV5-1	TGCGCCAGCAGCCCCGGGACAGGGGGTGAAAAACTGTTTTTT	CASSPGTGGEKLFF
.	.	TRBJ2-1	TRBV7-9	TGTGCCAGCAGCTTAGGGGCCAGGGAGGATGAGCAGTTCTTC	CASSLGAREDEQFF
.	.	TRBJ1-5	TRBV7-8	TGTGCCAGCAGCCCCTATAATCAGCCCCAGCATTTT	CASSPYNQPQHF
.	.	TRBJ2-5	TRBV5-1	TGCGCCAGCAAAACGCTTCCAGGGGCTGAGACCCAGTACTTC	CASKTLPGAETQYF
.	few	TRBJ2-5	TRBV4-1	TGCGCCAGCAGCCGGCCGGGACACCGGTACCAAGAGACCCAGTACTTC	CASSRPGHRYQETQYF
.	.	TRBJ2-5	TRBV11-2	TGTGCCAGCAGCTTAGCCCCCTGGACCCAGTACTTC	CASSLAPWTQYF
.	.	TRBJ2-2	TRBV2	TGTGCCAGCAGTGAAGAGATACTTAACACCGGGGAGCTGTTTTTT	CASSEEILNTGELFF
TRBD1	once	TRBJ1-4	TRBV5-1	TGCGCCAGCAGTTTCCAGGGGGCTAATGAAAAACTGTTTTTT	CASSFQGANEKLFF
TRBD1	.	TRBJ1-2	TRBV4-1	TGCGCCAGCAGCCATCCGGTCGGCCAGGGGGGCTATGGCTACACCTTC	CASSHPVGQGGYGYTF
TRBD1	.	TRBJ1-3	TRBV28	TGTGCCAGCAGGTCGACAGGGGAAGGGAACACCATATATTTT	CASRSTGEGNTIYF
.	.	TRBJ2-5	TRBV19	TGTGCCAGTGGTTCCCCCGGGACATTGCTGTACCAAGAGACCCAGTACTTC	CASGSPGTLLYQETQYF
TRBD2	.	TRBJ2-1	TRBV7-2	TGTGCCAGCAGCTTGGCCAGCGGGACCTACAATGAGCAGTTCTTC	CASSLASGTYNEQFF
.	.	TRBJ1-3	TRBV5-5	TGTGCCAGCAGCTTAACAGGCTCTGGAAACACCATATATTTT	CASSLTGSGNTIYF
TRBD1	.	TRBJ1-6	TRBV15	TGTGCCACCAGTCCTTCGTCGACAGGGCTCAATTCACCCCTCCACTTT	CATSPSSTGLNSPLHF
.	.	TRBJ1-2	TRBV11-2	TGTGCCAGCAGCTTCGGACAGCACAACTATGGCTACACCTTC	CASSFGQHNYGYTF
.	.	TRBJ1-2	TRBV5-4	TGTGCCAGCAGCTTGGCCGGAGGGGACGGCTACACCTTC	CASSLAGGDGYTF
.	.	TRBJ1-2	TRBV4-1	TGCGCCAGCAGCCAAGGGGGGGGCACCCAAGGCTACACCTTC	CASSQGGGTQGYTF
.	.	TRBJ1-1	TRBV7-2	TGTGCCAGCAGCTTAGGGCTGGACACTGAAGCTTTCTTT	CASSLGLDTEAFF
.	once	TRBJ2-4	TRBV5-1	TGCGCCAGCAGCTTGACCCGAGGCATTCAGTACTTC	CASSLTRGIQYF
TRBD1	once	TRBJ1-1	TRBV30	TGTGCCTGGGGCAGGGGGCAGGGCACTGAAGCTTTCTTT	CAWGRGQGTEAFF